The T cell receptor beta chain under discussion was sequenced for a study of blood T cell repertoires in COVID-19 (dated by TCRdb to 2019 to 2021). The study in broad terms: Samples from collaborators originated in the United States, Italy and Spain and spanned both the acute and convalescent phases of COVID-19. The prospective study material was composed of cDNA or gDNA derived from T cells, B-cell-depleted T cells, or PBMCs. The samples were drawn from the first 160 participants of the ongoing ImmuneRACE study and from over a thousand subjects provided by 6 global collaborators. Subjects who had been exposed to COVID-19, were actively infected with it, or had recovered from it provided the deeply sampled blood TCRbeta repertoires that made up the dataset. The sample metadata nearly always contained a de-identified subject ID, COVID-19 status, age in years and sex. Where HLA class I and class II types were available, the types were taken from metadata supplied by the sample provider, not from assay-based typing. The repertoires were made available in a free public database intended to serve as a resource for research on the immune response to SARS-CoV-2.

On the study overall, not on this receptor specifically: How much clinical and demographic metadata was included differed by source and by participant, and the metadata was provided uncurated.

Turning to this clone: Its recognized antigen is unknown. Qualities for individual bases were not recorded, and no much larger clone is one base off.

The immunoSEQ Assay, a bias-controlled multiplex PCR, was used to amplify TCRbeta CDR3 regions from genomic DNA. In the original analysis: Within the assay, amplification of reference gene primers was used to estimate how many nucleated cells each sample contained. Sequence reads were collapsed and filtered to measure the absolute abundance of every unique TCRbeta CDR3 rearrangement. For each sample, productive Simpson clonality was calculated by taking the square root of Simpson's diversity index across productive rearrangements. TCRdb re-hosts the immuneACCESS table, in-frame sequences only. Its copies lack some clones; in the studies checked, an unresolved V gene accounts for under half of them, and the cause for the rest is not known. V and J calls and clone size are copied from that table; D and trimming were computed from the DNA. The sample table holds some 90,000 clones, of which 70% to 90% were seen once. 15% to 20% of the sample belongs to the ten largest clones.

From cysteine to phenylalanine, the CDR3 is 12 amino acids long. The entry retains the CDR3 DNA only, 36 bases that are in frame from base 1. Trimming removed 8 bases from V and 7 bases from J, leaving 14 bases between the germline ends. Reading the germline V gene (reference sequence) gives CDR1 LNHDA and CDR2 SQIVND. One collaborating source in Seattle enrolled patients during active infection and followed them longitudinally through the course of disease. Each collaborating institution followed its own protocols to collect whole blood in K2EDTA tubes. For TCRbeta analysis, collaborator samples were shipped as frozen whole blood, as isolated PBMCs, or as DNA extracted from either sample type.

The chain uses TRBV19 and TRBJ1-1, with a tentative D gene TRBD1 over 5 matching bases. This TCR derives from a woman between 55 and 75 years old with COVID-19, enrolled during active disease. Sequences were obtained from peripheral blood. The nucleotide sequence reads as follows: TGTGCCAGTCAGACCGGGGGGAGTGAAGCTTTCTTT. Its translation is CASQTGGSEAFF.